This T cell receptor (beta chain) was obtained from a study of early T cells in non-severe SARS-CoV-2 infection. As regards this clonotype: As yet, its antigen is unknown.

Findings of the study overall: CD4 and private specificities were missed by VDJdb matching, which favored anti-spike CD8 responses.

Tagging with unique molecular identifiers was applied to individual cDNA molecules. TCRdb re-analysed the 5' RACE reads in MiXCR, keeping a single row per CDR3 protein. The table records fewer than 90,000 distinct CDR3 sequences, 14% to 15% of them present only once. CDR1 is SGHNT, CDR2 YENEEA, per germline. The CDR3 extends over 15 amino acids. V lost 4 bases and J lost 2; bases outside the gene matches: 8. V usage is TRBV11-3 and J usage is TRBJ2-7, with TRBD1 matching 7 bases. The origin of this receptor is an adult who was a healthcare worker with PCR-confirmed SARS-CoV-2 infection or an uninfected control (not recorded which). The sample consisted of whole blood. The CDR3 DNA sequence: TGTGCCAGCAGCTATGGGGACAGCCCTACCTACGAGCAGTACTTC. Translating gives CASSYGDSPTYEQYF.